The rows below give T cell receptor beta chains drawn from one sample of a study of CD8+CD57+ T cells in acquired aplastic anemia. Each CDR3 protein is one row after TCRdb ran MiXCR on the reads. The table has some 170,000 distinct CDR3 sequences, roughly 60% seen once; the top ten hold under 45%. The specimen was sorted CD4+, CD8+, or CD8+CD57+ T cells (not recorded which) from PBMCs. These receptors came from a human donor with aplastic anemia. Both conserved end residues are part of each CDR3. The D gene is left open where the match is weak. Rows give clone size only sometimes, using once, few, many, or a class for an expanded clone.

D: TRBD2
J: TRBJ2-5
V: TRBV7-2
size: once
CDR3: CASSLGRRLAGVGEQYF
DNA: TGTGCCAGCAGCTTAGGTCGTCGACTAGCGGGGGTTGGGGAGCAGTACTTC

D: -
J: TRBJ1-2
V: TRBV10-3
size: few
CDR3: CAIKLETGYGYTF
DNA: TGTGCCATCAAGTTGGAGACAGGCTATGGCTACACCTTC

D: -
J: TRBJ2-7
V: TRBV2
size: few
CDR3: CATNPGPTYEQYF
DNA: TGTGCCACCAATCCGGGGCCTACCTACGAGCAGTACTTC

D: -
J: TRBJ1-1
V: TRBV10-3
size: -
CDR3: CAISEMGPPTTEAFF
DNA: TGTGCCATCAGTGAGATGGGGCCGCCTACAACTGAAGCTTTCTTT

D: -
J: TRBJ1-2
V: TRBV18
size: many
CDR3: CASSQAPDTFVYGYTF
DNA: TGTGCCAGCTCACAGGCCCCGGACACCTTCGTCTATGGCTACACCTTC

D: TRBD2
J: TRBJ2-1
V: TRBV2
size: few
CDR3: CASSGDSGAQFF
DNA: TGTGCCAGCAGTGGGGATAGCGGGGCTCAGTTCTTC

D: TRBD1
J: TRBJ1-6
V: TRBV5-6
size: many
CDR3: CASSFLADRENSPLHF
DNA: TGTGCCAGCAGCTTCTTGGCGGACAGGGAGAATTCACCCCTCCACTTT

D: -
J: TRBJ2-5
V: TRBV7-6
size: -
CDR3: CASNPGTKETQYF
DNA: TGTGCCAGCAACCCCGGAACGAAAGAGACCCAGTACTTC

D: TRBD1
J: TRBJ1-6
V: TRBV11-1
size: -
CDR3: CASSWDRLNSPLHF
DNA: TGTGCCAGCAGCTGGGACAGGTTGAATTCACCCCTCCACTTT

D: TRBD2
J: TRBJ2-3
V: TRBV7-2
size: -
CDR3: CASSPPGGGASDSQYF
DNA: TGTGCCAGCTCACCACCAGGCGGGGGGGCGTCAGATTCGCAGTATTTT

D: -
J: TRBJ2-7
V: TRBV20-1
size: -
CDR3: CSAPGGSYEQYF
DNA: TGCAGTGCACCTGGAGGTTCCTACGAGCAGTACTTC

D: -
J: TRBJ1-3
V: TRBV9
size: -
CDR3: CASRGVAGNTIYF
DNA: TGTGCCAGCAGGGGAGTCGCTGGAAACACCATATATTTT

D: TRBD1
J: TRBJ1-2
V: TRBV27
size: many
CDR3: CASSLAGGWGYTF
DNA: TGTGCCAGCAGTTTAGCAGGGGGCTGGGGCTACACCTTC

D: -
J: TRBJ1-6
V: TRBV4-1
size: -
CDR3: CASSQEAGQFTSPLHF
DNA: TGCGCCAGCAGCCAAGAGGCCGGGCAATTCACGTCACCCCTCCACTTT

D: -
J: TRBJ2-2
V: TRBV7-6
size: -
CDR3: CASSSRTQPDTGELFF
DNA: TGTGCCAGCAGCTCCAGGACCCAGCCAGACACCGGGGAGCTGTTTTTT

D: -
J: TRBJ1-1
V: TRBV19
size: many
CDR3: CASQPGLADTEAFF
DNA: TGTGCCAGTCAGCCAGGGTTGGCAGACACTGAAGCTTTCTTT

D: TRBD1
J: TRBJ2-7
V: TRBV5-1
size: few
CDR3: CASSLGTANDYEQYF
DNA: TGCGCCAGCAGCTTAGGGACAGCTAACGACTACGAGCAGTACTTC

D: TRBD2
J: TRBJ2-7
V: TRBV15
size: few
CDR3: CATSGPGLAGGSYEQYF
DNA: TGTGCCACCAGCGGACCGGGACTAGCGGGAGGTTCCTACGAGCAGTACTTC

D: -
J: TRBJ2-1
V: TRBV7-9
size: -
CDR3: CASSFEANEQFF
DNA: TGTGCCAGCAGCTTCGAAGCGAATGAGCAGTTCTTC